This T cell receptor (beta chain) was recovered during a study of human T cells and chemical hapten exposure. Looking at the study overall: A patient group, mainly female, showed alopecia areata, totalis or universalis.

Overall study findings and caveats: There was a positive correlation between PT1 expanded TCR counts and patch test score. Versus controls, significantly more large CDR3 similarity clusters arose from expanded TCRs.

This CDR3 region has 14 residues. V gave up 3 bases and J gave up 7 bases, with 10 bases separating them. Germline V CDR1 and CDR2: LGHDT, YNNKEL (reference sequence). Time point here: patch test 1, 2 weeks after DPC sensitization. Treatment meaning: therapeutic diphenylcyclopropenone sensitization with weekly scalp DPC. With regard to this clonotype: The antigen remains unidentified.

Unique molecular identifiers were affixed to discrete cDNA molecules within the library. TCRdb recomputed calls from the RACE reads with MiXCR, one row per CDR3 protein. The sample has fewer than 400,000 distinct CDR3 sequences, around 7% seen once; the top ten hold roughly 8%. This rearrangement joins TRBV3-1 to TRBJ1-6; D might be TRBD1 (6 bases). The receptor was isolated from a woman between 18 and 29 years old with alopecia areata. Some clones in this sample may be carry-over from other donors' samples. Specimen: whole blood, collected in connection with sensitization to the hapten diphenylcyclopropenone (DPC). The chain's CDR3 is CASSHQTGNSPLHF. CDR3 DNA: TGTGCCAGCAGCCACCAGACAGGCAATTCACCCCTCCACTTT.